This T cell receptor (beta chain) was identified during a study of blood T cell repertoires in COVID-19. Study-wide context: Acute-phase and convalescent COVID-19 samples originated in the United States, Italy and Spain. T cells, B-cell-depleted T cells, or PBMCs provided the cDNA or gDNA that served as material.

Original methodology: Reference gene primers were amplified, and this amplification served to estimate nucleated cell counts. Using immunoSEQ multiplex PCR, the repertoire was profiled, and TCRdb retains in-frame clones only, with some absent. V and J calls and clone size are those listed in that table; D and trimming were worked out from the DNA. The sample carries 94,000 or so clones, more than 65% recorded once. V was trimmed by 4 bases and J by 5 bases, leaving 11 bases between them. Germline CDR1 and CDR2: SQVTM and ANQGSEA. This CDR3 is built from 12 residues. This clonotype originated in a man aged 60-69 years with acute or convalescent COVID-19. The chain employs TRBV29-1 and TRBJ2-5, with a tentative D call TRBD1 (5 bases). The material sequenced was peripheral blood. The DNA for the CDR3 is TGCAGCGTTGTCAGGGATTTCGAGACCCAGTACTTC. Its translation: CSVVRDFETQYF.